A selection of T cell receptor beta chains follows, all from one sample in a study of T cell repertoires in cytomegalovirus infection. Using its own MiXCR run on the reads, TCRdb lists one record per CDR3 protein. In the table there are about 920,000 distinct CDR3 sequences, roughly a third of which are singletons. These receptors' targets are unknown. This specimen was cultured CD8+ T cells from PBMCs, taken from culture after CMV antigen stimulation. The receptors here all came from a human donor in good health (CMV status not recorded). Some clones in this sample may be carry-over from other donors' samples. Both conserved end residues are part of each CDR3.

V: TRBV15; CDR3: CATSRVGGGGQPQHF
V: TRBV19; CDR3: CASSIDETGAGSPLHF
V: TRBV6-5; CDR3: CASSYGTGREETQYF
V: TRBV29-1; CDR3: CSVEDRATYEQYF
V: TRBV9; CDR3: CASSAGGPQETQYF
V: TRBV12-3/TRBV12-4; CDR3: CASSPPEDRTINQPQHF
V: TRBV10-1; CDR3: CASSDSGLYEQYF
V: TRBV20-1; CDR3: CSARVYNEQFF
V: TRBV7-6; CDR3: CASSLGGTGERHGYTF
V: TRBV7-6; CDR3: CASSLDSAFTEQYF
V: TRBV6-5; CDR3: CASSRTSLAKNIQYF
V: TRBV4-1; CDR3: CASSQRQGDYGYTF
V: TRBV12-3/TRBV12-4; CDR3: CASSWTKLSQAFQETQYF
V: TRBV4-1; CDR3: CASSQVGTPNNEQFF
V: TRBV10-3; CDR3: CAISGPQRWTDTQYF
V: TRBV7-2; CDR3: CASSTRTGGAYGTEAFF
V: TRBV12-3/TRBV12-4; CDR3: CASSGGIRDQPQHF
V: TRBV7-6; CDR3: CASSSTGINTDTQYF
V: TRBV6-1; CDR3: CASSHGLAGVQETQYF
V: TRBV19; CDR3: CASSWDGDNTEAFF
V: TRBV20-1; CDR3: CSAPTGSSGNTIYF
V: TRBV7-5; CDR3: CISVSEDPRELGEEQYF
V: TRBV7-6; CDR3: CASSLGQGGETKYF
V: TRBV28; CDR3: CANSFPGANQPQHF